This TCR beta chain was retrieved from a study of technical replicates of blood from a handful of donors. Here immunoSEQ multiplex PCR was the method, and the copy in TCRdb shows in-frame clones only, minus some. The sample yields fewer than 90,000 clones, around 94% seen once. Material: T cells isolated from PBMCs. The clonotype comes from a human donor in good health.

This CDR3 reads CAWTSGSYEQFF. The CDR3 DNA sequence: TGTGCCTGGACTAGCGGGAGTTATGAGCAGTTCTTC. This chain uses TRBV30 with TRBJ2-1, with 10 positions matching TRBD2. CDR3 length: 12 amino acids. The V gene end was trimmed by 4 bases and the J gene end by 8 bases; junction bases not matched to a gene: 2. Germline V gives CDR1 GTSNPN, CDR2 SVGIG (reference sequence).